Below, 18 T cell receptor beta chains from the same sample are listed, as sequenced in a study of T cells in Graves' hyperthyroidism and ophthalmopathy. Amplification targeted TCR beta CDR3 regions from RNA transcripts. The primer set for the first-round RT-PCR of the TCR CDR3 was HTBI. In TCRdb, the multiplex PCR reads were re-called with MiXCR into one record per CDR3 protein. The profile shows 300,000 to 400,000 distinct CDR3 sequences, under 20% of them singletons. Sequencing was performed on blood. The receptors come from a man aged 18 to 35 with Graves' ophthalmopathy.

This clonotype was counted at least ten times. This sequence joins TRBV6-1 and TRBJ1-1; TRBD1 aligns across 8 bases. V trimming: 6 bases; J trimming: 0 bases; junction bases outside the gene matches: 9. This CDR3 region has 16 residues. CDR1 is MNHNS, CDR2 SASEGT, per germline. The CDR3 loop is CASSPGTGAMNTEAFF. The CDR3 DNA follows: TGTGCCAGCAGCCCCGGGACAGGTGCCATGAACACTGAAGCTTTCTTT.

This clonotype has at least ten counts. The chain links TRBV27 to TRBJ1-5; no definite D call. V lost 1 base and J 6 bases, leaving 13 bases between the germline ends. The germline V gene encodes CDR1 MNHEY and CDR2 SMNVEV (reference sequence). The CDR3 loop spans 15 amino acids. CDR3 sequence: CASSLYGVSSQPQHF. The CDR3 DNA reads as TGTGCCAGCAGTTTATACGGGGTCAGTAGTCAGCCCCAGCATTTT.

This clonotype was recorded at least ten times. Here the CDR3 reads CSVDGETSYNEQFF. The DNA for the CDR3 is TGCAGCGTTGACGGGGAGACCTCCTACAATGAGCAGTTCTTC. This chain connects TRBV29-1 to TRBJ2-1; D might be TRBD2 (5 bases). CDR1 SQVTM and CDR2 ANQGSEA come from the germline V gene. The CDR3 runs to 14 residues. With 3 bases removed from V and 0 bases from J, the gap between germline ends came to 9 bases.

The rearrangement links TRBV9 to TRBJ2-3, with 13 positions matching TRBD2. This CDR3 has 16 amino acids. Per the germline V gene, CDR1 is SGDLS and CDR2 is YYNGEE. Trimming cost V 4 bases and J 8 bases; bases outside gene matches: 10. CDR3: CASSPGLAGEYRTQYF. The CDR3 region has the DNA TGTGCCAGCAGCCCCGGACTAGCGGGGGAATATCGTACGCAGTATTTT.

CDR3 bases: TGTGCCAGCAGCCTTCCGGACACCACTGAAGCTTTCTTT. Its protein product is CASSLPDTTEAFF. The rearrangement links TRBV5-8 to TRBJ1-1; tentatively, D is TRBD1 (5 bases). V gave up 4 bases and J gave up 4 bases, with 11 bases separating them. Germline lookup yields CDR1 SGHTS and CDR2 YDEGEE. CDR3 length: 13 amino acids.

This clonotype was detected many times. V gene TRBV24-1 combines with J gene TRBJ1-1; a possible D gene is TRBD1 (5 bases). CDR1 KGHDR and CDR2 SFDVKD come from the germline V gene. The CDR3 runs 13 residues. The V end was cut by 4 bases, the J end by 2 bases, with 7 bases between. CDR3 sequence reads: CATSEGRNTEAFF. The DNA of the CDR3 is TGTGCCACCAGTGAGGGACGAAACACTGAAGCTTTCTTT.

The table lists this clonotype with a few counts. The rearrangement joins TRBV10-3 to TRBJ2-1; D is unresolved. V lost 4 bases to trimming and J lost 7 bases, with 23 bases between them. The CDR3 sequence is 17 residues long. The germline V gene has CDR1 ENHRY and CDR2 SYGVKD. DNA of the CDR3: TGTGCCATCAGTGCTACGGACGGCGTACGAACCCTGAATGAGCAGTTCTTC. Amino acid sequence: CAISATDGVRTLNEQFF.

At least ten counts were recorded for this clonotype. The rearrangement links TRBV5-1 to TRBJ1-1, with 7 bases fitting TRBD1. From germline, CDR1 is SGHRS and CDR2 YFSETQ. CDR3 size: 16 residues. Unmatched junction bases numbered 5, after V lost 0 bases and J lost 0 bases. Here the CDR3 reads CASSLGATGLNTEAFF. The CDR3 DNA reads TGCGCCAGCAGCTTGGGGGCGACAGGGTTGAACACTGAAGCTTTCTTT.

In its sample, this clonotype was seen many times. This chain links TRBV20-1 with TRBJ2-5; D may be TRBD2 (5 bases). The CDR3 runs 13 residues. The germline CDR1 and CDR2 sequences are DFQATT and SNEGSKA (reference sequence). V was pared by 1 base and J by 4 bases, with 10 bases between. The CDR3 nucleotides read TGCAGTGCTAGAGGGACTGCTATAGAGACCCAGTACTTC. It yields the protein CSARGTAIETQYF.

In this sample, this clonotype turned up many times. The V gene is TRBV27, the J gene TRBJ1-4; D gene unclear. V gave up 8 bases and J gave up 8 bases, with 15 bases separating them. Germline lookup yields CDR1 MNHEY and CDR2 SMNVEV (reference sequence). This CDR3 spans 13 amino acids. The DNA of the CDR3 is TGTGCCAGCGGGCTTAGGGCATGGGAAAAACTGTTTTTT. Translating it yields CASGLRAWEKLFF.

The rearrangement joins TRBV24-1 to TRBJ1-1, with no clear D. Germline lookup yields CDR1 KGHDR and CDR2 SFDVKD. The V gene lost 4 bases and the J gene lost 2 bases, with 10 bases spanning the gap. CDR3 length: 14 amino acids. CDR3 sequence: CATSDPQRNTEAFF. CDR3 DNA sequence: TGTGCCACCAGTGACCCACAGAGAAACACTGAAGCTTTCTTT.

This clonotype was seen repeatedly, ten times or more. V is TRBV7-3 and J is TRBJ2-1, with 8 bases fitting TRBD2. The germline gives CDR1 SGHTA, CDR2 FQGTGA. The CDR3 totals 16 residues. V lost 1 base and J lost 7; bases outside the gene matches: 9. CDR3 region: CASSLSSGGGWNEQFF. As DNA, the CDR3 is TGTGCCAGCAGCTTAAGTTCCGGGGGGGGGTGGAATGAGCAGTTCTTC.

The table lists this clonotype with a few counts. The chain employs TRBV7-8 and TRBJ2-1; 10 bases agree with TRBD1. CDR1 and CDR2 from the germline V gene are SGHVS and FQNEAQ. The length of the CDR3 is 17 residues. Losses at the gene ends were 5 bases for V and 3 bases for J; bases not matched to a gene: 10. The CDR3 coding sequence is TGTGCCAGCAGCCCAAGATCCAGGACAGGGGGCTACAATGAGCAGTTCTTC. Its translation is CASSPRSRTGGYNEQFF. Looking up the rest from reference TRBV7-8 and TRBJ2-1 gives the full variable domain: GAGVSQSPRYKVAKRGQDVALRCDPISGHVSLFWYQQALGQGPEFLTYFQNEAQLDKSGLPSDRFFAERPEGSVSTLKIQRTQQEDSAVYLCASSPRSRTGGYNEQFFGPGTRLTVL.

The V gene is TRBV29-1, the J gene TRBJ1-1; 7 nucleotides agree with TRBD1. Germline assignment: CDR1 SQVTM and CDR2 ANQGSEA. This CDR3 is built from 12 residues. The V and J ends lost 4 bases and 1 base, in that order; junction bases with no gene match: 0. CDR3 sequence reads: CSVGTGNTEAFF. The DNA for the CDR3 is TGCAGCGTTGGGACAGGGAACACTGAAGCTTTCTTT. Looking up the rest from reference TRBV29-1 and TRBJ1-1 gives the full variable domain: SAVISQKPSRDICQRGTSLTIQCQVDSQVTMMFWYRQQPGQSLTLIATANQGSEATYESGFVIDKFPISRPNLTFSTLTVSNMSPEDSSIYLCSVGTGNTEAFFGQGTRLTVV.

This clonotype was found many times. The chain employs TRBV5-1 and TRBJ1-1, with TRBD1 matching over 8 bases. The V and J ends lost 1 base and 8 bases, in that order; junction bases with no gene match: 7. Germline V gene lookup returns CDR1 SGHRS and CDR2 YFSETQ. This CDR3 is 14 amino acids long. The CDR3 coding sequence is TGCGCCAGCAGCTTGCTGCAGGGGGCTTACGAAGCTTTCTTT. Translation: CASSLLQGAYEAFF.

The table lists this clonotype with many counts. The CDR3 loop reads CASSNTGTLYGYTF. The CDR3 bases are TGTGCCAGCAGTAACACAGGGACTCTCTATGGCTACACCTTC. The gene calls are TRBV6-1 and TRBJ1-2; tentative D call: TRBD1 (6 bases). The CDR3 sequence is 14 residues long. Trimming removed 5 bases at V and 4 bases at J, with 14 bases between. Germline V gene sequence: CDR1 MNHNS, CDR2 SASEGT.

This clonotype came up a few times. The rearrangement uses TRBV6-1 and TRBJ2-3; 7 nucleotides agree with TRBD2. Per the germline V gene, CDR1 is MNHNS and CDR2 is SASEGT. The CDR3 sequence is 15 residues long. V gave up 4 bases and J gave up 1 base; unmatched junction bases: 5. CDR3: CASSVVGGGTDTQYF. The CDR3 DNA sequence: TGTGCCAGCAGTGTGGTGGGAGGGGGCACAGATACGCAGTATTTT.

The chain has TRBV3-1 and TRBJ1-6, with D uncertain. Germline lookup yields CDR1 LGHDT and CDR2 YNNKEL (reference sequence). The V end lost 1 base, the J end lost 10 bases, and 8 bases lay between the germline ends. This CDR3 is 13 amino acids long. CDR3 coding DNA: TGTGCCAGCAGCCAAGCGGGGAACTCACCCCTCCACTTT. Its protein product is CASSQAGNSPLHF. Supplemented by reference TRBV3-1 and TRBJ1-6, the full variable domain reads DTAVSQTPKYLVTQMGNDKSIKCEQNLGHDTMYWYKQDSKKFLKIMFSYNNKELIINETVPNRFSPKSPDKAHLNLHINSLELGDSAVYFCASSQAGNSPLHFGNGTRLTVT.